The clone carrying this TCR beta chain came up a few times. The antigen is unknown. This specimen belongs to a study of T-cell memory formation after mild COVID-19. Findings and caveats of the study: That cross-reactive memory joined was suggested by some responding clones appearing in pre-infection memory.

5'RACE with constant-segment primers yielded barcoded, UMI-tagged TCR alpha and TCR beta cDNA libraries. A single record per CDR3 protein comes from TCRdb applying MiXCR to the 5' RACE reads. The sample lists roughly 340,000 distinct CDR3 sequences; more than 20% were seen once. The CDR3 is made up of 13 amino acids. V shed 5 bases, J shed 7 bases, and the junction held 6 bases outside the gene matches. CDR1 is GTSNPN, CDR2 SVGIG, per germline (reference sequence). This TCR came from a young man who had mild COVID-19 (a few samples of this study predate the infection). Cell type and time point are not known. The specimen was PBMCs or a T cell subset sorted from them (not recorded which). The chain combines TRBV30 with TRBJ1-5; 9 positions agree with TRBD1. CDR3 DNA sequence: TGTGCCTGGTCCGGGACAGGGAGGCAGCCCCAGCATTTT. Its translation: CAWSGTGRQPQHF.